A single sample is the source of the 21 T cell receptor beta chains below, sequenced in a study of molecular identifiers for immune sequencing clone quantification. TCRdb itself ran the PCR reads through MiXCR, one entry per CDR3 protein. The sample has over 60,000 distinct CDR3 sequences, 15% to 20% seen once. Material: naive CD8+ T cells from blood, with Jurkat cell RNA spiked in. Subset here: FACS-sorted CD8+CD4-CCR7+CD45RA+ naive T cells. These receptors all stem from a human donor in good health. Some libraries in this study had Jurkat cell RNA spiked in.

This clonotype has a handful of counts. The chain couples TRBV20-1 to TRBJ2-1; no firm D call. Germline V CDR1 and CDR2: DFQATT, SNEGSKA (reference sequence). The CDR3 extends over 17 amino acids. The ends were cut back, 1 base at V and 5 bases at J, with 21 bases in the middle. CDR3 bases: TGCAGTGCTAGAGTCCTCAGGTCGGCTGTACTAAACAATGAGCAGTTCTTC. Protein sequence: CSARVLRSAVLNNEQFF.

This clonotype was observed at least ten times. The gene calls are TRBV29-1 and TRBJ2-5; possible D gene TRBD2, 5 bases. The germline V gene encodes CDR1 SQVTM and CDR2 ANQGSEA. With 2 bases removed from V and 2 bases from J, the gap between germline ends came to 12 bases. CDR3 length equals 14 residues. This chain's CDR3 is CSVEPAEVQETQYF. CDR3 in DNA: TGCAGCGTTGAACCAGCGGAGGTTCAAGAGACCCAGTACTTC.

This clonotype has a count of ten or more. V is TRBV30 and J is TRBJ2-7; D call uncertain. Trimming took off 0 bases at V and 5 bases at J, with 8 bases between the two ends. Germline CDR1 GTSNPN, CDR2 SVGIG (reference sequence). The CDR3 runs to 12 residues. The CDR3: CAWSVAADEQYF. The CDR3 DNA reads as TGTGCCTGGAGTGTCGCGGCGGACGAGCAGTACTTC.

Ten or more counts support this clonotype. The chain links TRBV27 to TRBJ2-3, with 9 nucleotides matching TRBD2. The CDR3 is 14 residues long. CDR1 is MNHEY, CDR2 SMNVEV, per germline (reference sequence). Trimming at V came to 8 bases and at J to 0 bases, leaving 3 bases not matched to a gene. CDR3 in DNA: TGTGCCAGCCAGCTAGCGGGGAGCACAGATACGCAGTATTTT. It specifies CASQLAGSTDTQYF.

V and J are TRBV7-9 and TRBJ2-1; possibly TRBD1 for D (7 bases). Trimming removed 5 bases at V and 1 base at J, with 9 bases between. Germline-derived CDR1 and CDR2 are SEHNR and FQNEAQ (reference sequence). The CDR3 has 14 residues. CDR3 region: CASSQGGSYNEQFF. CDR3 in DNA: TGTGCCAGCAGCCAGGGGGGTTCCTACAATGAGCAGTTCTTC.

Only one count was recorded for this clonotype. This may be a read error, as it is one base from a much larger clone. Here the CDR3 omits its conserved ending phenylalanine or tryptophan, so a read error is the likely source. The CDR3 coding sequence is TGTGCCAGTAGTACCCGGGACAATCCTTCCTACGAGCAGTACCTC. This gives the protein CASSTRDNPSYEQYL. This sequence joins TRBV19 and TRBJ2-7; D possibly corresponds to TRBD1 (6 bases). Germline assignment: CDR1 LNHDA and CDR2 SQIVND (reference sequence). V lost 4 bases to trimming and J lost 1 base, with 14 bases between them. The CDR3 has 15 amino acids.

This clonotype showed up just a few times. A much larger clone lies one base from this, so it may be a read error. Since the CDR3 does not end with the conserved phenylalanine or tryptophan, this likely comes from a read error. V gene TRBV6-2 or TRBV6-3 combines with J gene TRBJ2-7; TRBD1 is a possible D gene (6 bases). CDR3 length: 13 residues. The germline V and J ends were trimmed by 6 bases and 2 bases, with 11 bases remaining between them. Germline V gene data show CDR1 as MNHEY and CDR2 as SVGEGT. CDR3 sequence: CASSLDRPYEQYL. The DNA for the CDR3 is TGTGCCAGCAGCCTGGACAGACCCTACGAGCAGTACCTC.

This clonotype was recorded many times. Here the CDR3 DNA reads TGTGCCAGCAGTTCCGGACTAGCGGCCTACAATGAGCAGTTCTTC. It codes for CASSSGLAAYNEQFF. The V call is TRBV27, the J call TRBJ2-1, with 10 bases matching TRBD2. The CDR3 has 15 amino acids. Per the germline V gene, CDR1 is MNHEY and CDR2 is SMNVEV (reference sequence). V lost 4 bases, J lost 2 bases, and 2 bases stayed unmatched.

There are many counts of this clonotype. The CDR3 here is CSARGLAGSHNEQFF. CDR3 nucleotides: TGCAGTGCTAGGGGACTAGCGGGTTCCCACAATGAGCAGTTCTTC. The J gene is TRBJ2-1, the V gene TRBV20-1, with 12 nucleotides matching TRBD2. The germline V gene encodes CDR1 DFQATT and CDR2 SNEGSKA (reference sequence). The CDR3 is made up of 15 amino acids. V lost 3 bases to trimming and J lost 5 bases; unmatched junction nucleotides: 5.

This rearrangement joins TRBV7-9 to TRBJ2-5; the D gene is possibly TRBD1 (6 bases). The length of the CDR3 is 14 residues. Germline V gene sequence: CDR1 SEHNR, CDR2 FQNEAQ (reference sequence). Trimming left V 1 base short and J 4 bases short, with 10 bases between. The CDR3 reads CASSLGLGAETQYF. CDR3 DNA sequence: TGTGCCAGCAGCTTAGGTTTGGGGGCAGAGACCCAGTACTTC.

This clonotype was found many times. The chain uses TRBV6-5 and TRBJ1-2; D is unresolved. The CDR3 is 14 residues long. Trimming pared 2 bases from V and 4 bases from J, leaving 11 bases between. The germline V gene has CDR1 MNHEY and CDR2 SVGAGI. The CDR3 region has the DNA TGTGCCAGCAGTTACGTTTTAGGGTCCTATGGCTACACCTTC. This sequence encodes CASSYVLGSYGYTF.

Comments on this clonotype: It may be a read error: a sequence one base away is much more abundant. The V and J genes are TRBV11-2 and TRBJ2-1; weak D call: TRBD1 (5 bases). Germline CDR1 SGHAT, CDR2 FQNNGV. The CDR3 loop spans 20 amino acids. With 1 base removed from V and 9 bases from J, the gap between germline ends came to 31 bases. CDR3 bases: TGTGCCAGCAGCTTAGTAAAAAAGAGCAGGGCTCTTTTACCTGCAAGTGAGCAGTTCTTC. Amino acid sequence: CASSLVKKSRALLPASEQFF.

The table lists this clonotype with many counts. The junction departs from the called germline gene at one end, perhaps through a read error. V gene TRBV27 combines with J gene TRBJ2-1; the match to TRBD2 covers 11 bases. CDR1 and CDR2 from the germline V gene are MNHEY and SMNVEV (reference sequence). The CDR3 sequence is 14 residues long. Here the CDR3 DNA reads TGTGCCAGCGGACTAGCGGGTCCTCTAGACGGCATGCTCTTC. This encodes CASGLAGPLDGMLF.

This clonotype was found many times. The J gene is TRBJ2-5, the V gene TRBV7-9; 8 bases line up with TRBD1. This CDR3 comprises 13 residues. The junction had 2 bases not matched to a gene; V was cut back by 4 bases and J by 4 bases. The germline CDR1 and CDR2 sequences are SEHNR and FQNEAQ (reference sequence). CDR3 DNA sequence: TGTGCCAGCAGCTATCAGGGGGCAGAGACCCAGTACTTC. Translated: CASSYQGAETQYF.

This clonotype was seen a few times. The chain recombines TRBV19 with TRBJ2-1; 10 bases align to TRBD1. J was trimmed by 10 bases and V by 9 bases; bases with no gene match: 9. CDR1 is LNHDA and CDR2 is SQIVND in the germline V gene (reference sequence). This CDR3 comprises 13 residues. The chain's CDR3 is CASRQGASYEQFF. CDR3 DNA sequence: TGTGCCAGCCGACAGGGGGCTAGTTACGAGCAGTTCTTC.

This clonotype was counted many times. The chain employs TRBV27 and TRBJ2-7; tentatively, D is TRBD1 (5 bases). The germline gives CDR1 MNHEY, CDR2 SMNVEV (reference sequence). V lost 5 bases and J lost 4, with 15 bases in between. The CDR3 totals 14 residues. CDR3 coding DNA: TGTGCCAGCAGTCCTCAACAGGCCCGGTACGAGCAGTACTTC. Translation: CASSPQQARYEQYF.

This clonotype was observed many times. The chain links TRBV28 to TRBJ1-5; TRBD1 matches at 7 bases. Losses at the gene ends were 3 bases for V and 3 bases for J; bases not matched to a gene: 2. Germline CDR1 and CDR2: MDHEN and SYDVKM. This CDR3 region has 14 residues. Here the CDR3 DNA reads TGTGCCAGCAGTTTCGGGACAGTCAATCAGCCCCAGCATTTT. Its protein product is CASSFGTVNQPQHF.

This clonotype was counted at least ten times. V gene TRBV3-1 combines with J gene TRBJ2-7; 7 bases are shared with TRBD1. The trim removed 6 bases at V and 0 bases at J, leaving 5 bases unmatched. From germline, CDR1 is LGHDT and CDR2 YNNKEL (reference sequence). The CDR3 consists of 14 residues. The CDR3: CASSPGQISYEQYF. CDR3 sequence (DNA): TGTGCCAGCAGTCCGGGACAGATCTCCTACGAGCAGTACTTC.

J is TRBJ1-5 and V is TRBV21-1. TRBV21-1 is an annotated pseudogene. This CDR3 region has 16 residues. CDR3 bases: TGTGCCAGCAGCAAGTTACCTGGTTGTAGCAATCAACCCCAGCATTTT. Protein product: CASSKLPGCSNQPQHF.

This clonotype has ten or more counts. The genes are TRBV10-3 and TRBJ2-1; D ambiguous. Germline assignment: CDR1 ENHRY and CDR2 SYGVKD. The CDR3 loop spans 16 amino acids. V was shortened by 0 bases and J by 2 bases, with 11 bases between the two germline ends. The CDR3 loop reads CAISESGQEPYNEQFF. CDR3 nucleotide sequence: TGTGCCATCAGTGAGTCAGGGCAGGAGCCCTACAATGAGCAGTTCTTC.

Details on this clonotype: A much larger clone differs from this one at a single base, so this may be a read error. The chain combines TRBV15 with TRBJ1-5; a weak D match, TRBD1 (6 bases). The V end was cut by 10 bases, the J end by 0 bases, with 13 bases between. Germline lookup yields CDR1 LNHNV and CDR2 YYDKDF (reference sequence). This CDR3 is built from 14 residues. The CDR3 coding sequence is TGTGCCAGCAGGGGCGTAAATAGCAATCAGCCCCAGCATTTT. This codes for CASRGVNSNQPQHF.